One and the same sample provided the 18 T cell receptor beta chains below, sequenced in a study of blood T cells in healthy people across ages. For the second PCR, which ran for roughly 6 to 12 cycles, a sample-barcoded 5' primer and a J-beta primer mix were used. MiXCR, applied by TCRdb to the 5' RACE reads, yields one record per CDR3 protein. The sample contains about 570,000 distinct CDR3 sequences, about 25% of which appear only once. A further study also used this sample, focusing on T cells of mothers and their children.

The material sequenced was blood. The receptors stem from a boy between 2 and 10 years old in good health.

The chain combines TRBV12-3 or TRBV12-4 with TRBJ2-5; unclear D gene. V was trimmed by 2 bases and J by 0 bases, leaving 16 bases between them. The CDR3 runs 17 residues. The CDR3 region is CASSLFRPLGYQETQYF. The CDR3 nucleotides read TGTGCCAGCAGTTTATTCAGACCCTTGGGGTACCAAGAGACCCAGTACTTC.

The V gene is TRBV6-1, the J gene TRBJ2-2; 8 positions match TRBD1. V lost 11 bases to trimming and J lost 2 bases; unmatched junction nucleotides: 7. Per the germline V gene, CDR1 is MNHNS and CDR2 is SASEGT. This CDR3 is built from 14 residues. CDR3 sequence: CAGYDRGNTGELFF. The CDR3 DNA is TGTGCCGGATATGACAGGGGAAACACCGGGGAGCTGTTTTTT.

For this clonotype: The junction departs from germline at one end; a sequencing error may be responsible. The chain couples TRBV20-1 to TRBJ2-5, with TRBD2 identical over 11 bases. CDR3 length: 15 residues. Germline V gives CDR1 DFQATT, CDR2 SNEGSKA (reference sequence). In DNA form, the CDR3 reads TGCAGTGCCAGAGGCAGACTAGCGGGGCGGGAGACCCAGTACTTC. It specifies CSARGRLAGRETQYF.

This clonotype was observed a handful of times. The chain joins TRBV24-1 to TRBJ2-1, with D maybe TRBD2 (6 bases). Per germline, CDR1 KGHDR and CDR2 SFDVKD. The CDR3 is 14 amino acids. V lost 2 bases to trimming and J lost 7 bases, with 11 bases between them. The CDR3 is CATSDSTRRNEQFF. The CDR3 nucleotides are TGTGCCACCAGTGATTCGACTAGGAGGAATGAGCAGTTCTTC.

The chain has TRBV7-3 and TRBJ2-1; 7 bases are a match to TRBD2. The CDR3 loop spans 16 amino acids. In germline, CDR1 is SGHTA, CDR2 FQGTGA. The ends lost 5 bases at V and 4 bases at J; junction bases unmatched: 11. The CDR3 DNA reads TGTGCCAGCAGCCCGGGGGGTTTCGGCGAATACAATGAGCAGTTCTTC. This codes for CASSPGGFGEYNEQFF.

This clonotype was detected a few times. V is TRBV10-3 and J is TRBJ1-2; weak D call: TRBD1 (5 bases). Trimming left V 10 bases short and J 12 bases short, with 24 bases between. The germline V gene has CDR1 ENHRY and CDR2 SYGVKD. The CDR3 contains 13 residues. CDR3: CASGDGGFMANTF. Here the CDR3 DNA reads TGTGCCAGCGGGGACGGAGGATTTATGGCTAACACCTTC.

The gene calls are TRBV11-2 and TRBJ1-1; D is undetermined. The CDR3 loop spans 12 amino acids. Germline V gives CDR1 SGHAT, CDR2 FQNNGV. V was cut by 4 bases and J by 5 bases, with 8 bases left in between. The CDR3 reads CASSSSGTEAFF. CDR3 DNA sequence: TGTGCCAGCAGCTCGAGTGGGACTGAAGCTTTCTTT.

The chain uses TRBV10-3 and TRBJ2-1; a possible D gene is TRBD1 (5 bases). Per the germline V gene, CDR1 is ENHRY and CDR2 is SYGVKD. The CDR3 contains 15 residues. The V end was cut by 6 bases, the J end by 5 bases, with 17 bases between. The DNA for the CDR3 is TGTGCCATCAGCAAGACCACCTCCAGGGACAATGAGCAGTTCTTC. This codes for CAISKTTSRDNEQFF.

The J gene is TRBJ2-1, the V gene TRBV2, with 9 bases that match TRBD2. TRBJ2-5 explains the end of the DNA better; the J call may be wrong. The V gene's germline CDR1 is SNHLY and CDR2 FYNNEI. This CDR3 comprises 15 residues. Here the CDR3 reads CASRSASGDLPTQYF. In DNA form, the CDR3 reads TGTGCCAGCAGATCAGCTAGCGGGGACCTACCCACCCAGTACTTC.

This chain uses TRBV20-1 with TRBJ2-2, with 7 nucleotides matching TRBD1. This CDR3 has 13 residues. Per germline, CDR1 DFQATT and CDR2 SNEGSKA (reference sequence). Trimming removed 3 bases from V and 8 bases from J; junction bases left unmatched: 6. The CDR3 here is CSARRQGPGELFF. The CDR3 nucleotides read TGCAGTGCTAGGAGACAGGGTCCAGGGGAGCTGTTTTTT.

This chain's CDR3 is CASSAGASTDTQYF. The CDR3 region has the DNA TGTGCCAGCAGCGCGGGGGCGAGCACAGATACGCAGTATTTT. This sequence joins TRBV7-2 and TRBJ2-3; D may be TRBD2 (7 bases). This CDR3 region has 14 residues. The ends were cut back, 5 bases at V and 0 bases at J, with 9 bases in the middle. Germline CDR1 SGHTA, CDR2 FQGNSA.

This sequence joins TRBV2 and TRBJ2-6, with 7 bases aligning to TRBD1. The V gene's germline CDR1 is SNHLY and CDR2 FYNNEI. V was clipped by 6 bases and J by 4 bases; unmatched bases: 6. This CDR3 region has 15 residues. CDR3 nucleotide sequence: TGTGCCAGCAGGGCGACAGGGCCCGGGGCCAACGTCCTGACTTTC. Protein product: CASRATGPGANVLTF.

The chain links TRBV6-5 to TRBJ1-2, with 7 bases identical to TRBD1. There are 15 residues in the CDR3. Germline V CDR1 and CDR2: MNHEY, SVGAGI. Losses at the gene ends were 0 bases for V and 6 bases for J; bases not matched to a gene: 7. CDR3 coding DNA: TGTGCCAGCAGTTACTCGAAGGGGGCGGGAAATGGCTACACCTTC. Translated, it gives CASSYSKGAGNGYTF.

CDR3 loop: CASSRTEQRYEQYF. The DNA of the CDR3 is TGTGCCAGCAGCCGAACGGAGCAAAGGTACGAGCAGTACTTC. The rearrangement joins TRBV7-8 to TRBJ2-5; D not certain. Matching the DNA end better, TRBJ2-7 makes the J call doubtful. This CDR3 contains 14 residues. CDR1 and CDR2 from the germline V gene are SGHVS and FQNEAQ.

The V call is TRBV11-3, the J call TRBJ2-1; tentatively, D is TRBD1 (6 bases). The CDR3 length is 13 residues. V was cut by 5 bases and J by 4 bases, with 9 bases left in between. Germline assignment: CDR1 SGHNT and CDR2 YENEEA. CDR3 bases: TGTGCCAGCAGCCCAGACAGGTACAATGAGCAGTTCTTC. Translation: CASSPDRYNEQFF. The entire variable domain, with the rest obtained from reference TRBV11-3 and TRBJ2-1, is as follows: EAGVVQSPRYKIIEKKQPVAFWCNPISGHNTLYWYLQNLGQGPELLIRYENEEAVDDSQLPKDRFSAERLKGVDSTLKIQPAELGDSAVYLCASSPDRYNEQFFGPGTRLTVL.

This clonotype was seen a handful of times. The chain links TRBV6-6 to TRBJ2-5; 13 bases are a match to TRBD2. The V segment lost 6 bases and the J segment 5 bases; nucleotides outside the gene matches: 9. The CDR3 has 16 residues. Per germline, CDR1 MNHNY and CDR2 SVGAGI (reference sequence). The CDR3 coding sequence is TGTGCCAGCAGCACGACTAGCGGGGGGCGATTTGAGACCCAGTACTTC. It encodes CASSTTSGGRFETQYF.

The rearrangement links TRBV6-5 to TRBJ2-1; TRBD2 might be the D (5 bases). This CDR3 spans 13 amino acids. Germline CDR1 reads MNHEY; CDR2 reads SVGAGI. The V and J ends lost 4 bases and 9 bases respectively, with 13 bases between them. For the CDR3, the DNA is TGTGCCAGCAGTTGGAGGAAGGAGAGTGAGCAGTTCTTC. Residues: CASSWRKESEQFF.

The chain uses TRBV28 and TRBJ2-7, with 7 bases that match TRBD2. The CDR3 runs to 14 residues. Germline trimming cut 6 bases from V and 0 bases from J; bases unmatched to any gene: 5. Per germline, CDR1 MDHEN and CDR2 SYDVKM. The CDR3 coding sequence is TGTGCCAGCAGGATTTCGGGGGGCTCCTACGAGCAGTACTTC. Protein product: CASRISGGSYEQYF.